The T cell receptor beta chain described here comes from a study of technical replicates of blood from several donors. The assay was immunoSEQ multiplex PCR, and TCRdb's table has in-frame clones only and misses some. The data show fewer than 95,000 clones, roughly 90% seen once. V was clipped by 0 bases and J by 9 bases; unmatched bases: 16. The CDR3 runs 19 residues. The germline CDR1 and CDR2 sequences are SGHRS and YFSETQ. Sequencing was carried out using T cells isolated from PBMCs. The chain uses TRBV5-1 and TRBJ2-1; 12 bases match TRBD2. This clonotype was obtained from a human donor in good health. CDR3 residues: CASSLVARQGLAGGSEQFF. In DNA form, the CDR3 reads TGCGCCAGCAGCTTGGTAGCCCGACAGGGACTAGCGGGTGGTAGTGAGCAGTTCTTC.